Shown below are 17 T cell receptor beta chains from a single sample sequenced in a study of blood T cells in healthy people across ages. Primers used in a second PCR of about 7 to 12 cycles were a sample-barcoded 5' primer and a J-beta primer mix. TCRdb redid the calling of the 5' RACE reads with MiXCR, one entry per CDR3 protein. The table shows about 940,000 distinct CDR3 sequences, with about 48% occurring only once. The source material was blood. These receptors were obtained from a man aged 30 to 39 in good health.

In this sample, this clonotype turned up a few times. The rearrangement links TRBV10-3 to TRBJ1-1, with D tentatively TRBD1 (6 bases). Trimming removed 6 bases from V and 3 bases from J, with 11 bases in between. CDR1 is ENHRY, CDR2 SYGVKD, per germline. This CDR3 comprises 13 residues. In DNA form, the CDR3 reads TGTGCCATCAGGAAGGGACAAGACACTGAAGCTTTCTTT. Translation gives CAIRKGQDTEAFF.

The chain links TRBV9 to TRBJ2-1, with D maybe TRBD1 (6 bases). The J call is uncertain, as TRBJ2-7 better fits the DNA end. Germline assignment: CDR1 SGDLS and CDR2 YYNGEE. CDR3 length: 12 amino acids. Here the CDR3 reads CASSVLGGEQYF. CDR3 bases: TGTGCCAGCAGCGTATTAGGGGGCGAGCAGTACTTC.

This clonotype occurred once. The chain has TRBV28 and TRBJ1-1; D might be TRBD1 (6 bases). Germline V lookup: CDR1 MDHEN, CDR2 SYDVKM. CDR3 length: 15 residues. Trimming cost V 8 bases and J 2 bases, with 18 bases left between them. This chain's CDR3 is CASGGEGGENTEAFF. The CDR3 bases are TGTGCCAGCGGGGGCGAAGGGGGAGAAAACACTGAAGCTTTCTTT.

The V call is TRBV20-1, the J call TRBJ1-5; D is ambiguous. Trimming cost V 6 bases and J 2 bases, with 8 bases left between them. CDR1 DFQATT and CDR2 SNEGSKA come from the germline V gene (reference sequence). The CDR3 contains 12 residues. The CDR3: CSAIPGNQPQHF. DNA of the CDR3: TGCAGTGCCATCCCCGGCAATCAGCCCCAGCATTTT.

This clonotype was observed a single time. CDR3 sequence (DNA): TGTGCCAGCACCATAACGGGGGGGCGAGGGAATGAGCAGTTCTTC. Encoded protein: CASTITGGRGNEQFF. The V call is TRBV9, the J call TRBJ2-1; 8 bases agree with TRBD2. The V and J ends lost 6 bases and 7 bases, in that order; junction bases with no gene match: 12. The CDR3 is 15 amino acids. Germline-derived CDR1 and CDR2 are SGDLS and YYNGEE.

The CDR3 here is CASSQEIKANTGELFF. The CDR3 nucleotides read TGCGCCAGCAGCCAAGAGATCAAGGCGAACACCGGGGAGCTGTTTTTT. V and J are TRBV4-1 and TRBJ2-2; D is unclear. The CDR3 runs to 16 residues. Trimming pared 0 bases from V and 0 bases from J, leaving 8 bases between. CDR1 MGHRA and CDR2 YSYEKL come from the germline V gene.

The chain has TRBV5-1 and TRBJ1-4; TRBD1 matches 9 bases. The germline V gene has CDR1 SGHRS and CDR2 YFSETQ. The CDR3 runs to 17 residues. V lost 4 bases to trimming and J lost 4 bases; unmatched junction nucleotides: 11. CDR3 nucleotides: TGCGCCAGCAGCGGGTCCCGGGACAGGGCTCATAATGAAAAACTGTTTTTT. Amino acid sequence: CASSGSRDRAHNEKLFF.

The gene calls are TRBV15 and TRBJ1-1; 7 bases are shared with TRBD1. V lost 1 base to trimming and J lost 4 bases; unmatched junction nucleotides: 9. There are 16 residues in the CDR3. The germline gives CDR1 LNHNV, CDR2 YYDKDF (reference sequence). The CDR3 nucleotides read TGTGCCACCAGCAGAGGGTTGGGGACAGTAGGCACTGAAGCTTTCTTT. Translated, it gives CATSRGLGTVGTEAFF.

The genes are TRBV25-1 and TRBJ2-7; D not certain. CDR3 size: 15 residues. In germline, CDR1 is MGHDK, CDR2 SYGVNS. Trimming shortened V by 1 base and J by 1 base, and 11 bases separated the two germline ends. The DNA of the CDR3 is TGTGCCAGCAGTGAATCCGGGCCATTGTCCTACGAGCAGTACTTC. This gives the protein CASSESGPLSYEQYF.

This chain connects TRBV28 to TRBJ2-3; the D gene is possibly TRBD1 (6 bases). Germline V CDR1 and CDR2: MDHEN, SYDVKM. V gave up 4 bases and J gave up 6 bases, with 23 bases separating them. The CDR3 has 17 residues. CDR3 amino acids: CASSSEGWEGTGDTQYF. DNA for the CDR3: TGTGCCAGCAGTTCCGAAGGGTGGGAAGGAACAGGGGATACGCAGTATTTT.

This clonotype was seen a single time. This sequence joins TRBV12-3 or TRBV12-4 and TRBJ1-5; D possibly corresponds to TRBD1 (5 bases). The CDR3 covers 16 residues. Deletions cut 5 bases from V and 3 bases from J, with 17 bases between. Here the CDR3 DNA reads TGTGCCAGCAGTCTACCCGGGACGGGAGACAATCAGCCCCAGCATTTT. This sequence encodes CASSLPGTGDNQPQHF.

V is TRBV12-3 or TRBV12-4 and J is TRBJ2-7; tentatively, D is TRBD2 (6 bases). The CDR3 loop spans 13 amino acids. The ends were cut back, 8 bases at V and 3 bases at J, with 14 bases in the middle. CDR3: CASGSGLYYEQYF. As DNA, the CDR3 is TGTGCCAGCGGGAGCGGGCTCTACTACGAGCAGTACTTC.

A note on this clonotype: The junction shows a germline mismatch at one end, possibly a read error. The chain carries TRBV5-1 and TRBJ2-3, with TRBD1 identical over 8 bases. Germline CDR1 is SGHRS and CDR2 is YFSETQ. This CDR3 contains 15 residues. CDR3 DNA: TGCGCCAGCAGCTTCTCCACGACAGGGGTAGATACGCGGTATTTT. As protein: CASSFSTTGVDTRYF.

The genes are TRBV6-5 and TRBJ2-7; a weak D match, TRBD2 (6 bases). CDR3 length: 14 residues. In germline, CDR1 is MNHEY, CDR2 SVGAGI. Trimming took 5 bases from V and 1 from J, leaving 12 bases between them. The CDR3 DNA is TGTGCCAGCAGTCGGACTACACATTCCTACGAGCAGTACTTC. This sequence encodes CASSRTTHSYEQYF.

This clonotype was picked up many times. This rearrangement joins TRBV20-1 to TRBJ2-7; the D gene is possibly TRBD2 (6 bases). Germline values: CDR1 DFQATT, CDR2 SNEGSKA (reference sequence). The CDR3 totals 16 residues. Trimming removed 0 bases from V and 0 bases from J, with 15 bases in between. CDR3 residues: CSAREARRGNSYEQYF. For the CDR3, the DNA is TGCAGTGCTAGAGAGGCTAGACGGGGGAACTCCTACGAGCAGTACTTC.

This clonotype has only a few counts. This chain connects TRBV4-3 to TRBJ2-7, with TRBD1 matching over 9 bases. J was trimmed by 7 bases and V by 5 bases; bases with no gene match: 6. This CDR3 spans 13 amino acids. The V gene's germline CDR1 is LGHNA and CDR2 YSLEER. The CDR3 sequence: CASSAGQGREQYF. The CDR3 DNA sequence: TGCGCCAGCAGCGCCGGACAGGGGCGGGAGCAGTACTTC.

The CDR3 DNA reads as TGTGCCAGCAGCCTAGGGGACAGGCAGGGGGGAGCTTTCTTT. It translates to CASSLGDRQGGAFF. This chain uses TRBV11-2 with TRBJ1-1; 8 nucleotides line up with TRBD1. The germline V gene has CDR1 SGHAT and CDR2 FQNNGV. The CDR3 covers 14 residues. The junction had 12 bases not matched to a gene; V was cut back by 5 bases and J by 10 bases. Full variable domain (remainder filled in from reference TRBV11-2 and TRBJ1-1): EAGVAQSPRYKIIEKRQSVAFWCNPISGHATLYWYQQILGQGPKLLIQFQNNGVVDDSQLPKDRFSAERLKGVDSTLKIQPAKLEDSAVYLCASSLGDRQGGAFFGQGTRLTVV.